Sequencing of this T cell receptor beta chain was carried out in a study of identical twins. Notes on the study in general: Low generation probability was overrepresented in out-of-frame alpha sequences shared by twins. There was more out-of-frame TCR alpha sharing in monozygotic twins than models estimated.

Each CDR3 protein gets one entry after TCRdb re-called the 5' RACE reads with MiXCR. The data hold under 250,000 distinct CDR3 sequences, with roughly a tenth observed a single time. This clonotype was detected many times. Its antigen is not known. Sequencing was performed on memory (CD45RO+) T cells sorted from blood. The origin of this receptor is a woman younger than 35 in good health.

The CDR3 DNA reads TGTGCCAGCAGCTTAACAGGGATTCGGGGGGTTGCGCAGTTCTTC. Protein product: CASSLTGIRGVAQFF. The chain is built from TRBV11-2 and TRBJ2-1; tentatively, D is TRBD2 (7 bases). Germline loops: CDR1 SGHAT, CDR2 FQNNGV. The CDR3 sequence is 15 residues long. The V end was cut by 2 bases, the J end by 12 bases, with 20 bases between.